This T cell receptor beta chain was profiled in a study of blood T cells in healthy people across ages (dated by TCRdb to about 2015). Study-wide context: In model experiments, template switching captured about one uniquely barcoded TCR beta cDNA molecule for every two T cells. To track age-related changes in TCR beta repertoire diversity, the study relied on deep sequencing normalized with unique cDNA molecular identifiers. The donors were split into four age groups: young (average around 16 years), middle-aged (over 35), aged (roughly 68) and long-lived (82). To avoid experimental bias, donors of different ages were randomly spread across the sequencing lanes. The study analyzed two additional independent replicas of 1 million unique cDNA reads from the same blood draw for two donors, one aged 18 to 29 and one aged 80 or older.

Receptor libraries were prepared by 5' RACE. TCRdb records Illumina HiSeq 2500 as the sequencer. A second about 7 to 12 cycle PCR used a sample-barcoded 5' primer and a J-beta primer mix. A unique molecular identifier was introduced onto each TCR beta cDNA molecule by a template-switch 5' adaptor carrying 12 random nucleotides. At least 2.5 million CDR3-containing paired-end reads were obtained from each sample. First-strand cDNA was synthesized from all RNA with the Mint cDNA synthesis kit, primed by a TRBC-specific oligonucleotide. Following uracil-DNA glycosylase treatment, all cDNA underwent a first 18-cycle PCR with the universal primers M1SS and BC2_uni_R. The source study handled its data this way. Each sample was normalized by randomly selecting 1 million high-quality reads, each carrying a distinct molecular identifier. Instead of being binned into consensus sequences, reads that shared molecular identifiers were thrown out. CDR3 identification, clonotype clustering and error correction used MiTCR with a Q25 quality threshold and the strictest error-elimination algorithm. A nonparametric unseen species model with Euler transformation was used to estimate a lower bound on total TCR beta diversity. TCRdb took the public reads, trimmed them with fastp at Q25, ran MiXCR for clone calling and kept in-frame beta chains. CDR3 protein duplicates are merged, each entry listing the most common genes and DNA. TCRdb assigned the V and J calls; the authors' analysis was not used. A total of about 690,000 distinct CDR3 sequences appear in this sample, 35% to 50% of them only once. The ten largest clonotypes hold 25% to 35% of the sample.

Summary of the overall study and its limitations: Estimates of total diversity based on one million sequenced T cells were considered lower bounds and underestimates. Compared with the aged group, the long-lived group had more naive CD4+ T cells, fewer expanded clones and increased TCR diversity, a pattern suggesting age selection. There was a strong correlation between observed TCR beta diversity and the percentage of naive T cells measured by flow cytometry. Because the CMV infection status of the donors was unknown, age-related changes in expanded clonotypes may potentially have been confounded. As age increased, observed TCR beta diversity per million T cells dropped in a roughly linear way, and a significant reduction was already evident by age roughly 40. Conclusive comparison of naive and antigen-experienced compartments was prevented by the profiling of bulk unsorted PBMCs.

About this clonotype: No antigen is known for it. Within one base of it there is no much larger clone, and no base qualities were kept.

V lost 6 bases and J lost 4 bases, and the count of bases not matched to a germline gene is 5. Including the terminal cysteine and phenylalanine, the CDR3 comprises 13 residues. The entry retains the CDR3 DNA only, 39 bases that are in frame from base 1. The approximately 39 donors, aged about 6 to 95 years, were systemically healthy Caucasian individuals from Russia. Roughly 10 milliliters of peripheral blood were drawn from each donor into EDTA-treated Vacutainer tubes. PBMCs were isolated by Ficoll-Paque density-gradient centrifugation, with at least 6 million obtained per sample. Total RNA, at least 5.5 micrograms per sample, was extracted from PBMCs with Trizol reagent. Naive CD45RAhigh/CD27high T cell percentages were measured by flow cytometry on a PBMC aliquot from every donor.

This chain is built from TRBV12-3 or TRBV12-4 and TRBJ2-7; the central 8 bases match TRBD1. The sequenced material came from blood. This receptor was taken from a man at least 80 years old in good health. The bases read TGTGCCAGCAGCACCACAGGGGGGTACGAGCAGTACTTC. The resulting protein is CASSTTGGYEQYF.